The sequence of this TCR beta chain was determined in a study of regulatory T cells in long-lasting Graves disease. Whole-study results and caveats: The persistent group shared 2,741 public clonotypes, more than the approximately 970 shared by new patients.

There are 15 residues in the CDR3. Per germline, CDR1 MDHEN and CDR2 SYDVKM. V trimming: 3 bases; J trimming: 7 bases; junction bases outside the gene matches: 6. Noted time point: persistent/refractory GD, antithyroid drugs over 5 years with positive TRAb. After RNA was extracted from PBMCs, the TCR library was made from it. This clonotype was seen many times. Its antigen is undetermined. With iRepertoire HTBI primers and Arm-PCR of CDR3 regions, TCR beta libraries were built. TCRdb ran MiXCR on the multiplex PCR reads and lists one entry per CDR3 protein. The table has about 290,000 distinct CDR3 sequences, 22% seen once; the top ten hold more than 50%.

The sample here was peripheral blood mononuclear cells (PBMCs), taken when the disease was refractory, from a patient treated with antithyroid drugs. V usage is TRBV28 and J usage is TRBJ1-1, with 12 bases that match TRBD1. The receptor comes from a female donor with Graves disease. CDR3 nucleotide sequence: TGTGCCAGCAGTTTTAGTCGGGACAGGGGGCTTGAAGCTTTCTTT. It is translated as CASSFSRDRGLEAFF.